This T cell receptor (beta chain) originates from a study of early T cells in non-severe SARS-CoV-2 infection. TCRdb re-called the 5' RACE reads through MiXCR, storing one row per CDR3 protein. The data hold tens of thousands of distinct CDR3 sequences, with 14% observed a single time. Germline V CDR1 and CDR2: SQVTM, ANQGSEA. With 7 bases removed from V and 2 bases from J, the gap between germline ends came to 14 bases. This CDR3 contains 13 residues. In this sample, this clonotype turned up many times. The sequence came from an adult who was a healthcare worker with PCR-confirmed SARS-CoV-2 infection or an uninfected control (not recorded which). Sequencing used whole blood. The chain is built from TRBV29-1 and TRBJ1-1, with a possible D match to TRBD1 (6 bases). CDR3 in DNA: TGCAGCGGACCTACGACAGGAAACACTGAAGCTTTCTTT. Residues: CSGPTTGNTEAFF.